These 27 T cell receptor beta chains share one sample of origin, sequenced in a study of blood T cell repertoires in COVID-19. Clones were read by immunoSEQ multiplex PCR, and TCRdb kept only the in-frame ones, dropping some. The sample holds 150,000 to 200,000 clones; 86% are singletons and the top ten take over 7%. Sequencing was performed on PBMCs or T cells enriched from blood (not recorded which). Source of these receptors: a woman younger than 45 who had recovered from COVID-19.

The genes are TRBV27 and TRBJ2-3; 10 bases map to TRBD2. Unmatched junction bases numbered 10, after V lost 4 bases and J lost 0 bases. The CDR3 sequence is 18 residues long. Germline-derived CDR1 and CDR2 are MNHEY and SMNVEV (reference sequence). CDR3 coding DNA: TGTGCCAGCAGTTACGGACTAGCGGCAACGATTAGCACAGATACGCAGTATTTT. Residues: CASSYGLAATISTDTQYF.

The chain couples TRBV27 to TRBJ2-7, with 8 bases that match TRBD2. The germline V gene has CDR1 MNHEY and CDR2 SMNVEV (reference sequence). V trimming: 5 bases; J trimming: 6 bases; junction bases outside the gene matches: 24. The CDR3 totals 19 residues. The CDR3 here is CASSPTGRTGLAGVFEQYF. The DNA for the CDR3 is TGTGCCAGCAGTCCAACCGGGAGAACCGGACTAGCTGGAGTGTTCGAGCAGTACTTC.

This chain uses TRBV2 with TRBJ2-2, with TRBD2 as a possible D gene (5 bases). CDR1 is SNHLY and CDR2 is FYNNEI in the germline V gene. CDR3 length: 15 residues. V was cut by 7 bases and J by 6 bases, with 18 bases left in between. The CDR3: CASKSSSLNPGELFF. DNA of the CDR3: TGTGCCAGCAAGTCGTCTAGCTTGAATCCCGGGGAGCTGTTTTTT.

The chain has TRBV15 and TRBJ2-1; 10 bases map to TRBD2. The germline gives CDR1 LNHNV, CDR2 YYDKDF (reference sequence). The CDR3 has 15 amino acids. Germline trimming cut 4 bases from V and 2 bases from J; bases unmatched to any gene: 2. In DNA form, the CDR3 reads TGTGCCACCAGCAACCTAGCGGGAGCCTACAATGAGCAGTTCTTC. Translated: CATSNLAGAYNEQFF.

The chain uses TRBV2 and TRBJ2-1; 14 positions match TRBD2. From germline, CDR1 is SNHLY and CDR2 FYNNEI. This CDR3 is built from 15 residues. V lost 8 bases to trimming and J lost 9 bases; unmatched junction nucleotides: 9. The CDR3 reads CASETGTSGRGEQFF. Here the CDR3 DNA reads TGTGCCAGCGAGACCGGGACTAGCGGGAGAGGTGAGCAGTTCTTC.

This clone was recorded only once. DNA of the CDR3: TGTGCCAGCAGTTACCGGGCGGGACCAAACTACGAGCAGTACTTC. It encodes CASSYRAGPNYEQYF. The gene calls are TRBV7-2 and TRBJ2-7, with D tentatively TRBD2 (6 bases). V lost 6 bases and J lost 3, with 18 bases in between. Looked up from germline, CDR1 is SGHTA and CDR2 is FQGNSA. CDR3 size: 15 residues.

The chain links TRBV4-1 to TRBJ2-7, with TRBD2 identical over 13 bases. The germline CDR1 and CDR2 sequences are MGHRA and YSYEKL. The junction had 12 bases not matched to a gene; V was cut back by 1 base and J by 3 bases. This CDR3 spans 19 amino acids. CDR3 in DNA: TGCGCCAGCAGCCAAGCCAGGGGGCCCGGGACTAGCGGGAACTACGAGCAGTACTTC. The encoded protein is CASSQARGPGTSGNYEQYF.

The chain is built from TRBV5-1 and TRBJ1-1; 8 bases agree with TRBD1. Germline CDR1 reads SGHRS; CDR2 reads YFSETQ. V shed 0 bases, J shed 6 bases, and the junction held 4 bases outside the gene matches. The CDR3 spans 14 residues. The DNA of the CDR3 is TGCGCCAGCAGCTTGGACAGGGGGGACGCTGAAGCTTTCTTT. Translation gives CASSLDRGDAEAFF.

This chain uses TRBV4-2 with TRBJ2-7; D is perhaps TRBD2 (5 bases). Germline CDR1 LGHNA, CDR2 YNFKEQ. Trimming shortened V by 1 base and J by 3 bases, and 13 bases separated the two germline ends. The CDR3 length is 15 residues. The CDR3, as DNA: TGTGCCAGCAGCCAAGCAGCGGATACGAACTACGAGCAGTACTTC. Protein sequence: CASSQAADTNYEQYF.

The V gene is TRBV27, the J gene TRBJ2-3; TRBD2 agrees at 9 bases. Germline V gene data show CDR1 as MNHEY and CDR2 as SMNVEV (reference sequence). V lost 3 bases to trimming and J lost 8 bases; unmatched junction nucleotides: 9. The CDR3 is 15 amino acids. DNA for the CDR3: TGTGCCAGCAGTTTTGAGGGCGGGAGGGCCGGTACGCAGTATTTT. Its protein is CASSFEGGRAGTQYF.

V usage is TRBV10-1 and J usage is TRBJ1-6; 8 nucleotides line up with TRBD1. CDR1 is WNHNN, CDR2 SYGVQD, per germline (reference sequence). The trim removed 6 bases at V and 9 bases at J, leaving 16 bases unmatched. CDR3 length: 17 residues. The CDR3 reads CASSLWGQETIGSPLHF. The CDR3 DNA sequence: TGCGCCAGCAGCCTATGGGGACAGGAGACGATAGGTTCACCCCTCCACTTT.

CDR3 sequence reads: CSVLGLAGDTGELFF. In nucleotides, the CDR3 is TGCAGCGTTTTGGGACTAGCGGGAGATACCGGGGAGCTGTTTTTT. V and J are TRBV29-1 and TRBJ2-2; TRBD2 agrees at 14 bases. Germline CDR1 and CDR2: SQVTM and ANQGSEA. V lost 5 bases and J lost 5; bases outside the gene matches: 4. This CDR3 is built from 15 residues.

This chain uses TRBV2 with TRBJ1-1; TRBD1 agrees at 7 bases. The CDR3 contains 15 residues. With V trimmed by 6 bases and J by 0 bases, 7 bases remained unmatched. CDR1 is SNHLY and CDR2 is FYNNEI in the germline V gene. For the CDR3, the DNA is TGTGCCAGCAGCGCCGGGACAGCTATGAACACTGAAGCTTTCTTT. Its protein is CASSAGTAMNTEAFF.

This clone was observed a single time. CDR3 protein: CASSSHSGAQYF. CDR3 nucleotide sequence: TGTGCCAGCAGCTCCCACTCAGGGGCCCAGTACTTC. The gene calls are TRBV5-6 and TRBJ2-5; tentative D call: TRBD1 (6 bases). Trimming pared 3 bases from V and 9 bases from J, leaving 12 bases between. This CDR3 contains 12 residues. CDR1 SGHDT and CDR2 YYEEEE come from the germline V gene. Based on the CDR3 plus reference TRBV5-6 and TRBJ2-5, the full variable domain is DAGVTQSPTHLIKTRGQQVTLRCSPKSGHDTVSWYQQALGQGPQFIFQYYEEEERQRGNFPDRFSGHQFPNYSSELNVNALLLGDSALYLCASSSHSGAQYFGPGTRLLVL.

The chain joins TRBV6-5 to TRBJ2-5; D perhaps matches TRBD1 (5 bases). Germline assignment: CDR1 MNHEY and CDR2 SVGAGI. The V and J ends lost 6 bases and 0 bases respectively, with 14 bases between them. The CDR3 extends over 15 amino acids. CDR3 sequence (DNA): TGTGCCAGCAGCGCGACAGCGAAGGACCAAGAGACCCAGTACTTC. It yields the protein CASSATAKDQETQYF.

This chain links TRBV28 with TRBJ2-3, with TRBD1 matching 11 bases. The CDR3 contains 14 residues. V lost 10 bases and J lost 4; bases outside the gene matches: 7. CDR1 and CDR2 from the germline V gene are MDHEN and SYDVKM. CDR3 sequence: CATSGQGASDTQYF. The CDR3 DNA reads TGTGCCACCTCAGGACAGGGGGCATCAGATACGCAGTATTTT.

The chain carries TRBV2 and TRBJ1-5; 10 bases line up with TRBD1. The germline V gene has CDR1 SNHLY and CDR2 FYNNEI. The CDR3 covers 15 residues. Trimming at V came to 4 bases and at J to 4 bases, leaving 4 bases not matched to a gene. The DNA for the CDR3 is TGTGCCAGCAGTGGACAGGGGGCGGGAAATCAGCCCCAGCATTTT. It translates to CASSGQGAGNQPQHF.

The chain carries TRBV28 and TRBJ1-2, with 7 nucleotides matching TRBD1. Trimming removed 4 bases from V and 4 bases from J; junction bases left unmatched: 12. CDR3 length equals 16 residues. CDR1 is MDHEN and CDR2 is SYDVKM in the germline V gene. The CDR3 nucleotides read TGTGCCAGCAGTTCTCGGACAGGCCGACTTTCCTATGGCTACACCTTC. It translates to CASSSRTGRLSYGYTF.

This chain connects TRBV2 to TRBJ2-3; D gene unclear. There are 14 residues in the CDR3. V gave up 3 bases and J gave up 1 base, with 8 bases separating them. Germline V gene lookup returns CDR1 SNHLY and CDR2 FYNNEI. The CDR3 nucleotides are TGTGCCAGCAGTGACGGCGCGGGCACAGATACGCAGTATTTT. As protein: CASSDGAGTDTQYF.

CDR3 in DNA: TGTGCCAGCAGCTCCCCCTTGTGGGTAGCGGGGCGGCTCTCCTACGAGCAGTACTTC. It translates to CASSSPLWVAGRLSYEQYF. The chain combines TRBV7-8 with TRBJ2-7, with 8 bases matching TRBD2. CDR1 is SGHVS, CDR2 FQNEAQ, per germline. The CDR3 contains 19 residues. Trimming cost V 4 bases and J 0 bases; bases outside gene matches: 17.

The J gene is TRBJ1-1, the V gene TRBV6-5; D is perhaps TRBD1 (6 bases). There are 13 residues in the CDR3. Looked up from germline, CDR1 is MNHEY and CDR2 is SVGAGI. Trimming cost V 8 bases and J 0 bases, with 10 bases left between them. The CDR3 DNA is TGTGCCAGCTCTACAGGGTTGAACACTGAAGCTTTCTTT. Protein product: CASSTGLNTEAFF.

The chain couples TRBV15 to TRBJ1-4, with a possible D match to TRBD1 (6 bases). CDR1 and CDR2 from the germline V gene are LNHNV and YYDKDF (reference sequence). The CDR3 runs 15 residues. Trimming left V 5 bases short and J 1 base short, with 11 bases between. This CDR3 reads CATSGQGRTNEKLFF. The CDR3 coding sequence is TGTGCCACCAGCGGGCAGGGGAGAACTAATGAAAAACTGTTTTTT.

This chain connects TRBV7-2 to TRBJ2-7; TRBD2 aligns across 7 bases. This CDR3 comprises 14 residues. V lost 5 bases, J lost 3 bases, and 7 bases stayed unmatched. Germline CDR1 SGHTA, CDR2 FQGNSA. CDR3: CASSRGLDDYEQYF. CDR3 DNA sequence: TGTGCCAGCAGCCGCGGACTAGACGACTACGAGCAGTACTTC. Full variable domain (remainder filled in from reference TRBV7-2 and TRBJ2-7): GAGVSQSPSNKVTEKGKDVELRCDPISGHTALYWYRQSLGQGLEFLIYFQGNSAPDKSGLPSDRFSAERTGGSVSTLTIQRTQQEDSAVYLCASSRGLDDYEQYFGPGTRLTVT.

V gene TRBV19 combines with J gene TRBJ1-5, with D tentatively TRBD1 (6 bases). V lost 4 bases and J 0 bases, leaving 22 bases between the germline ends. The CDR3 has 19 residues. Germline-derived CDR1 and CDR2 are LNHDA and SQIVND (reference sequence). CDR3 in DNA: TGTGCCAGTAGTACCCCTGGACAGCCCAGACCTAATAGCAATCAGCCCCAGCATTTT. Translating gives CASSTPGQPRPNSNQPQHF.

This clone was observed a single time. This chain links TRBV29-1 with TRBJ2-5, with a possible D match to TRBD1 (6 bases). The CDR3 sequence is 11 residues long. V was cut by 8 bases and J by 4 bases, with 11 bases left in between. Germline lookup yields CDR1 SQVTM and CDR2 ANQGSEA. The CDR3 here is CSISQGETQYF. CDR3 coding DNA: TGCAGCATCTCACAGGGAGAGACCCAGTACTTC.

This chain joins TRBV5-1 and TRBJ2-7; TRBD2 matches at 11 bases. The CDR3 spans 15 residues. The germline V gene encodes CDR1 SGHRS and CDR2 YFSETQ. V lost 0 bases, J lost 5 bases, and 4 bases stayed unmatched. The CDR3, as DNA: TGCGCCAGCAGCTTGGAGGGGACTAGCGGCGACGAGCAGTACTTC. Translating it yields CASSLEGTSGDEQYF. Full variable domain (missing parts from reference TRBV5-1 and TRBJ2-7): KAGVTQTPRYLIKTRGQQVTLSCSPISGHRSVSWYQQTPGQGLQFLFEYFSETQRNKGNFPGRFSGRQFSNSRSEMNVSTLELGDSALYLCASSLEGTSGDEQYFGPGTRLTVT.

The V and J genes are TRBV6-1 and TRBJ2-7; TRBD2 agrees at 9 bases. Germline CDR1 and CDR2: MNHNS and SASEGT. With V trimmed by 3 bases and J by 5 bases, 5 bases remained unmatched. The CDR3 length is 14 residues. CDR3 nucleotide sequence: TGTGCCAGCAGTGAGTGGCGGGAGGGGGACGAGCAGTACTTC. Its translation is CASSEWREGDEQYF.